A single sample gave rise to the 21 T cell receptor beta chains below, sequenced in a study of shared clonotypes between healthy human individuals. Sequencing used immunoSEQ multiplex PCR; TCRdb keeps in-frame clones, though not all of them. The table has 2 million to 3 million clones, under 95% seen once. The specimen sequenced was naive CD4+ T cells from PBMCs. Subset indicated: CD45RA+ positively selected. The source is a man between 18 and 35 years old in good health. Some clones in this sample may be carry-over from other donors' samples.

V gene TRBV5-4 combines with J gene TRBJ2-3; D is unclear. V lost 4 bases and J 0 bases, leaving 9 bases between the germline ends. The CDR3 consists of 14 residues. CDR1 is SGHNT and CDR2 is YYREEE in the germline V gene (reference sequence). CDR3 nucleotide sequence: TGTGCCAGCAGCCAGAAGTCTAGCACAGATACGCAGTATTTT. It codes for CASSQKSSTDTQYF. Full variable domain (rest looked up from reference TRBV5-4 and TRBJ2-3): ETGVTQSPTHLIKTRGQQVTLRCSSQSGHNTVSWYQQALGQGPQFIFQYYREEENGRGNFPPRFSGLQFPNYSSELNVNALELDDSALYLCASSQKSSTDTQYFGPGTRLTVL.

The sample holds one count of this clone. This rearrangement joins TRBV4-1 to TRBJ2-7; 9 bases fit TRBD2. J lost 5 bases, V lost 5 bases, and 10 bases had no gene match. There are 15 residues in the CDR3. Germline V CDR1 and CDR2: MGHRA, YSYEKL. In nucleotides, the CDR3 is TGCGCCAGCAGCTCCTCAAGCGGGAGGCCCCACGAGCAGTACTTC. Translation: CASSSSSGRPHEQYF.

Details on this clone: Additional DNA sequences in this sample encode the identical CDR3. The rearrangement uses TRBV7-3 and TRBJ2-1, with a tentative D call TRBD2 (5 bases). Germline values: CDR1 SGHTA, CDR2 FQGTGA. V lost 2 bases, J lost 1 base, and 6 bases lay in between. The CDR3 has 14 residues. The CDR3 loop reads CASSLGGSYNEQFF. In nucleotides, the CDR3 is TGTGCCAGCAGCTTAGGCGGGTCCTACAATGAGCAGTTCTTC.

The chain joins TRBV9 to TRBJ1-1; D possibly corresponds to TRBD1 (5 bases). Germline CDR1 SGDLS, CDR2 YYNGEE. Trimming stripped 0 bases from V and 5 bases from J, with 14 bases between. This CDR3 has 15 amino acids. Here the CDR3 reads CASSVAESGRTEAFF. The CDR3 DNA reads TGTGCCAGCAGCGTAGCCGAATCAGGGCGGACTGAAGCTTTCTTT.

V and J are TRBV30 and TRBJ1-5; 7 nucleotides align to TRBD1. The V and J ends lost 0 bases and 2 bases, in that order; junction bases with no gene match: 4. The CDR3 covers 15 residues. CDR1 GTSNPN and CDR2 SVGIG come from the germline V gene (reference sequence). The DNA for the CDR3 is TGTGCCTGGAGTGTAAAGGGGGCAGGCAATCAGCCCCAGCATTTT. As protein: CAWSVKGAGNQPQHF.

The table lists this clone with a count of one. The rearrangement uses TRBV5-4 and TRBJ2-3; the D gene is possibly TRBD2 (6 bases). In germline, CDR1 is SGHNT, CDR2 YYREEE (reference sequence). The germline V and J ends were trimmed by 0 bases and 3 bases, with 11 bases remaining between them. The CDR3 is 15 residues long. This CDR3 reads CASSLGPRETDTQYF. CDR3 DNA: TGTGCCAGCAGCTTGGGTCCGCGGGAAACAGATACGCAGTATTTT.

The genes are TRBV6-4 and TRBJ2-3, with no clear D. Germline CDR1 reads MRHNA; CDR2 reads SNTAGT. The CDR3 is 14 amino acids. V gave up 5 bases and J gave up 0 bases, with 9 bases separating them. The CDR3 protein is CASSPERSTDTQYF. Written as DNA, the CDR3 is TGTGCCAGCAGTCCGGAGCGCAGCACAGATACGCAGTATTTT.

This rearrangement joins TRBV6-1 to TRBJ2-1, with TRBD2 as a possible D gene (5 bases). Germline CDR1 is MNHNS and CDR2 is SASEGT. V was cut by 7 bases and J by 6 bases, with 16 bases left in between. The CDR3 is 14 residues long. CDR3 in amino acids: CASIEGVVGNEQFF. In DNA form, the CDR3 reads TGTGCCAGCATCGAGGGAGTCGTGGGCAATGAGCAGTTCTTC.

The chain has TRBV18 and TRBJ2-1, with D possibly being TRBD1 or TRBD2 (6 bases each). CDR3 length: 17 residues. Trimming pared 3 bases from V and 7 bases from J, leaving 22 bases between. CDR1 is KGHSH and CDR2 is LQKENI in the germline V gene. DNA of the CDR3: TGTGCCAGCTCACCCCAGGGGATCGGGGGCGTGAAGAATGAGCAGTTCTTC. It encodes CASSPQGIGGVKNEQFF.

This clone occurred once. This chain joins TRBV28 and TRBJ2-1, with D possibly matching TRBD2 (5 bases). The CDR3 covers 17 residues. Germline CDR1 is MDHEN and CDR2 is SYDVKM. With 3 bases removed from V and 1 base from J, the gap between germline ends came to 16 bases. This CDR3 reads CASSFFRAPGSYNEQFF. DNA of the CDR3: TGTGCCAGCAGTTTCTTCCGGGCCCCGGGGTCCTACAATGAGCAGTTCTTC.

The chain carries TRBV28 and TRBJ2-3; D might be TRBD1 (5 bases). Per the germline V gene, CDR1 is MDHEN and CDR2 is SYDVKM. This CDR3 spans 15 amino acids. The V end lost 8 bases, the J end lost 2 bases, and 17 bases lay between the germline ends. The DNA of the CDR3 is TGTGCCAGCCACAAGGGGCCCGTATTCACAGATACGCAGTATTTT. Translating gives CASHKGPVFTDTQYF.

The chain links TRBV6-5 to TRBJ1-3, with a weak D call TRBD1 (6 bases). V lost 0 bases and J lost 4, with 10 bases in between. The germline V gene encodes CDR1 MNHEY and CDR2 SVGAGI. The length of the CDR3 is 15 residues. The CDR3 region is CASSYSTGTGNTIYF. CDR3 DNA sequence: TGTGCCAGCAGTTACTCCACAGGGACCGGAAACACCATATATTTT.

The rearrangement uses TRBV6-5 and TRBJ1-4; 11 bases fit TRBD1. The germline CDR1 and CDR2 sequences are MNHEY and SVGAGI. The CDR3 consists of 15 residues. The ends lost 5 bases at V and 10 bases at J; junction bases unmatched: 9. This chain's CDR3 is CASSGRDRGSLKLFF. The DNA for the CDR3 is TGTGCCAGCAGTGGCCGGGACAGGGGGTCATTAAAACTGTTTTTT.

This sequence joins TRBV15 and TRBJ1-1; D gene ambiguous. Between the trimmed V and J ends, which lost 0 bases and 7 bases, there was a span of 9 bases. Germline lookup yields CDR1 LNHNV and CDR2 YYDKDF (reference sequence). This CDR3 has 13 residues. CDR3 nucleotides: TGTGCCACCAGCAGAGACGGGCGGGGTGAAGCTTTCTTT. Its translation is CATSRDGRGEAFF.

Details on this clone: The sample carries other DNA sequences with the same CDR3. This chain joins TRBV11-2 and TRBJ2-3; TRBD2 matches at 9 bases. The germline V gene has CDR1 SGHAT and CDR2 FQNNGV. The ends lost 2 bases at V and 3 bases at J; junction bases unmatched: 3. The CDR3 extends over 15 amino acids. The CDR3 DNA sequence: TGTGCCAGCAGCTTATTTAGCGGGAGTACAGATACGCAGTATTTT. Protein sequence: CASSLFSGSTDTQYF.

This CDR3 is CASTPAPGQEANVLTF. CDR3 DNA: TGTGCCAGCACCCCCGCCCCGGGACAGGAAGCCAACGTCCTGACTTTC. V usage is TRBV28 and J usage is TRBJ2-6; TRBD1 matches 8 bases. V was clipped by 7 bases and J by 7 bases; unmatched bases: 12. The length of the CDR3 is 16 residues. The germline CDR1 and CDR2 sequences are MDHEN and SYDVKM. Based on the CDR3 plus reference TRBV28 and TRBJ2-6, the full variable domain is DVKVTQSSRYLVKRTGEKVFLECVQDMDHENMFWYRQDPGLGLRLIYFSYDVKMKEKGDIPEGYSVSREKKERFSLILESASTNQTSMYLCASTPAPGQEANVLTFGAGSRLTVL.

The chain combines TRBV28 with TRBJ2-3; D is ambiguous. The CDR3 is made up of 16 amino acids. Trimming removed 6 bases at V and 0 bases at J, with 16 bases between. Germline values: CDR1 MDHEN, CDR2 SYDVKM. In nucleotides, the CDR3 is TGTGCCAGCAGCTGGCCTCGGCCCTCTAGCACAGATACGCAGTATTTT. Amino acids: CASSWPRPSSTDTQYF.

This chain uses TRBV5-4 with TRBJ2-7; TRBD2 matches at 7 bases. Losses at the gene ends were 0 bases for V and 6 bases for J; bases not matched to a gene: 15. Germline CDR1 is SGHNT and CDR2 is YYREEE (reference sequence). The CDR3 consists of 17 residues. The CDR3 DNA reads TGTGCCAGCAGCTTGGGGGGCGGGAGCTTCTCCTTGGGCGAGCAGTACTTC. Translation gives CASSLGGGSFSLGEQYF. Using reference TRBV5-4 and TRBJ2-7 for the parts outside the CDR3, the full variable domain is ETGVTQSPTHLIKTRGQQVTLRCSSQSGHNTVSWYQQALGQGPQFIFQYYREEENGRGNFPPRFSGLQFPNYSSELNVNALELDDSALYLCASSLGGGSFSLGEQYFGPGTRLTVT.

The chain is built from TRBV19 and TRBJ2-7; D may be TRBD1 or TRBD2 (6 bases each). The V end lost 4 bases, the J end lost 4 bases, and 14 bases lay between the germline ends. The CDR3 runs to 14 residues. In germline, CDR1 is LNHDA, CDR2 SQIVND (reference sequence). CDR3 bases: TGTGCCAGTAGTAGGGGGGACACCCGTTACGAGCAGTACTTC. Its translation: CASSRGDTRYEQYF.

The chain combines TRBV25-1 with TRBJ2-1; D remains ambiguous. The CDR3 loop spans 15 amino acids. The V gene's germline CDR1 is MGHDK and CDR2 SYGVNS. Deletions cut 7 bases from V and 0 bases from J, with 13 bases between. The CDR3 DNA follows: TGTGCCAGCACCCGAAGTTCCAGCTCCTACAATGAGCAGTTCTTC. It encodes CASTRSSSSYNEQFF.

J is TRBJ2-3 and V is TRBV5-1; perhaps TRBD1 as D (6 bases). CDR1 and CDR2 from the germline V gene are SGHRS and YFSETQ. Trimming removed 4 bases at V and 0 bases at J, with 12 bases between. The length of the CDR3 is 15 residues. Written as DNA, the CDR3 is TGCGCCAGCAGCGAACAGGGAACTAGCACAGATACGCAGTATTTT. Residues: CASSEQGTSTDTQYF. Looking up the rest from reference TRBV5-1 and TRBJ2-3 gives the full variable domain: KAGVTQTPRYLIKTRGQQVTLSCSPISGHRSVSWYQQTPGQGLQFLFEYFSETQRNKGNFPGRFSGRQFSNSRSEMNVSTLELGDSALYLCASSEQGTSTDTQYFGPGTRLTVL.